Shown below are 2 T cell receptor beta chains from a single sample sequenced in a study of Ad26.COV2.S vaccination and SARS-CoV-2 variants. TCRdb's copy holds only in-frame clones and misses some; the assay was immunoSEQ multiplex PCR. The sample lists about 400,000 clones, about 89% seen once, with under 2% in the top ten. Treatment in this sample: around 19 received Ad26.COV2.S at low or high dose, single or two shots; a few received placebo; per-sample allocation not given. Sampling was performed 63 days after the first vaccine or placebo injection. This material consisted of peripheral blood, taken in a trial of Ad26.COV2.S vaccine versus placebo. All receptors derive from a person aged 18-65 years who received the Ad26.COV2.S COVID-19 vaccine or a placebo.

Only one count was recorded for this clone. The chain employs TRBV28 and TRBJ2-1; D is perhaps TRBD2 (6 bases). Germline CDR1 and CDR2: MDHEN and SYDVKM. Trimming cost V 8 bases and J 6 bases, with 17 bases left between them. This CDR3 has 14 amino acids. CDR3 protein: CASVMGGNRNEQFF. The DNA for the CDR3 is TGTGCCAGCGTGATGGGCGGGAATCGCAATGAGCAGTTCTTC.

The V and J genes are TRBV20-1 and TRBJ2-1; D is ambiguous. Germline CDR1 is DFQATT and CDR2 is SNEGSKA (reference sequence). The V end lost 3 bases, the J end lost 3 bases, and 12 bases lay between the germline ends. The CDR3 is made up of 14 amino acids. The CDR3 here is CSASRERFYNEQFF. CDR3 DNA: TGCAGTGCTAGTAGGGAAAGGTTCTACAATGAGCAGTTCTTC.